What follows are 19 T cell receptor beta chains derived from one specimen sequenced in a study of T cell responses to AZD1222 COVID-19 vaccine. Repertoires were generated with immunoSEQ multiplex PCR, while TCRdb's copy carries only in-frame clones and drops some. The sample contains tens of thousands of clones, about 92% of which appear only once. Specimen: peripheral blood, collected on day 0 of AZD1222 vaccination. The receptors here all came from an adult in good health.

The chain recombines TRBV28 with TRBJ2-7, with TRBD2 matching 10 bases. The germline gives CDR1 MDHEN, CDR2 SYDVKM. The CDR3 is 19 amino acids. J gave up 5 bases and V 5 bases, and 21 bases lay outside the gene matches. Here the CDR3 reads CASSLPNLRLAGVANEQYF. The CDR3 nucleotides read TGTGCCAGCAGTCTCCCAAACCTACGCCTAGCGGGAGTGGCGAACGAGCAGTACTTC.

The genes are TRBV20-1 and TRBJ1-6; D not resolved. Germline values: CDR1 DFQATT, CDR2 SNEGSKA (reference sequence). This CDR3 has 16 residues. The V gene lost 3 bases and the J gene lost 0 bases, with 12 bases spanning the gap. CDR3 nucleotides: TGCAGTGCTAGTTACCGCCAGAGCTCCTATAATTCACCCCTCCACTTT. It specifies CSASYRQSSYNSPLHF.

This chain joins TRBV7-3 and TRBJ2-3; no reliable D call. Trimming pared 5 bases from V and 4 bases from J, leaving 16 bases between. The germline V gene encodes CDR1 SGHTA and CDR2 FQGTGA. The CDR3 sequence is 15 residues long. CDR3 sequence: CASSVRILSADTQYF. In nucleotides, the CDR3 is TGTGCCAGCAGCGTACGAATATTAAGCGCAGATACGCAGTATTTT. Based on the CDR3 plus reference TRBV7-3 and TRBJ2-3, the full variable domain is GAGVSQTPSNKVTEKGKYVELRCDPISGHTALYWYRQSLGQGPEFLIYFQGTGAADDSGLPNDRFFAVRPEGSVSTLKIQRTERGDSAVYLCASSVRILSADTQYFGPGTRLTVL.

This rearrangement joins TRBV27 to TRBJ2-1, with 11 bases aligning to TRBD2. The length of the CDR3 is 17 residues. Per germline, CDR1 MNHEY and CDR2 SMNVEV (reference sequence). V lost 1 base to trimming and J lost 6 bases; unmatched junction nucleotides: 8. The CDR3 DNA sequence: TGTGCCAGCAGTTTATTTACTAGCGGGAGTCTAGGCAATGAGCAGTTCTTC. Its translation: CASSLFTSGSLGNEQFF.

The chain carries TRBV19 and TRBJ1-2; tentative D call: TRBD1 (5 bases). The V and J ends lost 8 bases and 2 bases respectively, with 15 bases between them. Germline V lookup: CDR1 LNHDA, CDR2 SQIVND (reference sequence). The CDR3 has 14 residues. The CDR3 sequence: CASFSGALNYGYTF. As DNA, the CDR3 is TGTGCCAGTTTCTCCGGGGCTCTGAACTATGGCTACACCTTC.

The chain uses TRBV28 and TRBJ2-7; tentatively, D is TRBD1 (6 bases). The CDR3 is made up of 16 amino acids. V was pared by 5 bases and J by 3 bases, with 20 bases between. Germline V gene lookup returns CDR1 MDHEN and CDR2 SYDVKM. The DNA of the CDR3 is TGTGCCAGCAGTACGTCCGGGACACTTACTATCTACGAGCAGTACTTC. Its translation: CASSTSGTLTIYEQYF.

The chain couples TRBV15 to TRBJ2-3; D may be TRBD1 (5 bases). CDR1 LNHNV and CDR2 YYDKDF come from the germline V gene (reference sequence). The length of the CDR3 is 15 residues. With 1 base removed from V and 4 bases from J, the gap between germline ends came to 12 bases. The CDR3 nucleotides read TGTGCCACCAGCAGAGTGGGCAGGGCCCCAGATACGCAGTATTTT. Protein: CATSRVGRAPDTQYF.

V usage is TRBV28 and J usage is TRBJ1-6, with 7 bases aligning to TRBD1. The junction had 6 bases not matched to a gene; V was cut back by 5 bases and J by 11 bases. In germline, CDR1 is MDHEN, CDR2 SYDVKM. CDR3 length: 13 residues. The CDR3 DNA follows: TGTGCCAGCAGTCAAGCACAGGGGCCACCCCTCCACTTT. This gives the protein CASSQAQGPPLHF. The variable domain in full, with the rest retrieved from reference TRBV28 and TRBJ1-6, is DVKVTQSSRYLVKRTGEKVFLECVQDMDHENMFWYRQDPGLGLRLIYFSYDVKMKEKGDIPEGYSVSREKKERFSLILESASTNQTSMYLCASSQAQGPPLHFGNGTRLTVT.

Here the CDR3 DNA reads TGTGCCAGCAGTCCGCAGCGTGGGACCCAGTACTTC. This encodes CASSPQRGTQYF. The rearrangement joins TRBV7-2 to TRBJ2-5; D unclear. The CDR3 totals 12 residues. V was pared by 6 bases and J by 7 bases, with 12 bases between. The germline V gene has CDR1 SGHTA and CDR2 FQGNSA.

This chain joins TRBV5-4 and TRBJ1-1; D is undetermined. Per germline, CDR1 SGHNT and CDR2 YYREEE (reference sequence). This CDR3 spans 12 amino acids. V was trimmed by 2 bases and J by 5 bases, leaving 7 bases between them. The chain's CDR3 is CASSFRRTEAFF. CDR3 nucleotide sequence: TGTGCCAGCAGCTTTAGAAGGACTGAAGCTTTCTTT. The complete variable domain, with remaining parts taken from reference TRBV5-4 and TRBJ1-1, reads ETGVTQSPTHLIKTRGQQVTLRCSSQSGHNTVSWYQQALGQGPQFIFQYYREEENGRGNFPPRFSGLQFPNYSSELNVNALELDDSALYLCASSFRRTEAFFGQGTRLTVV.

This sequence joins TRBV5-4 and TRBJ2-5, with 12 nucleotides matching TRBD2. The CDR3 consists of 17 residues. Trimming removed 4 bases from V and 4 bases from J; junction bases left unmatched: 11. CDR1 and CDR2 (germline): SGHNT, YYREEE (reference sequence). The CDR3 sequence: CASSPGLAGPRPETQYF. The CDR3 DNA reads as TGTGCCAGCAGCCCCGGACTAGCGGGACCCCGGCCAGAGACCCAGTACTTC. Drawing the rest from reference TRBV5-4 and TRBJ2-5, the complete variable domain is ETGVTQSPTHLIKTRGQQVTLRCSSQSGHNTVSWYQQALGQGPQFIFQYYREEENGRGNFPPRFSGLQFPNYSSELNVNALELDDSALYLCASSPGLAGPRPETQYFGPGTRLLVL.

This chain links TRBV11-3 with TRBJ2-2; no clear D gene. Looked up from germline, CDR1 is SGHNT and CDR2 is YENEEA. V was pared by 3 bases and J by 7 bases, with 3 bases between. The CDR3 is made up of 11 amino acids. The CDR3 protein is CASSFGGELFF. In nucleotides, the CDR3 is TGTGCCAGCAGCTTTGGCGGGGAGCTGTTTTTT.

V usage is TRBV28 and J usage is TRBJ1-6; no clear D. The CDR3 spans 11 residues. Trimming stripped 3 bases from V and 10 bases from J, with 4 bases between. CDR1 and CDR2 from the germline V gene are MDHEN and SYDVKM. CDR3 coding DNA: TGTGCCAGCAGTTTGGAGTCACCCCTCCACTTT. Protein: CASSLESPLHF.

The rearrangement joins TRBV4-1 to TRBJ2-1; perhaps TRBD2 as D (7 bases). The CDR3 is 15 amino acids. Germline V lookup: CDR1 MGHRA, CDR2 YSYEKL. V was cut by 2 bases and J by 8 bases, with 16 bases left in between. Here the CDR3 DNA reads TGCGCCAGCAGCCAACGGACTAGGGGGGGAGATGAGCAGTTCTTC. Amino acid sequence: CASSQRTRGGDEQFF.

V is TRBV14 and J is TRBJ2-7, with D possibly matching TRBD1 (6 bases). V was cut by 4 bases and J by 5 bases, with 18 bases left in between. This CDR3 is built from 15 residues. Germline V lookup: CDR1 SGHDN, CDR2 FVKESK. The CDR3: CASSLMGHRVHEQYF. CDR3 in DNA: TGTGCCAGCAGCCTAATGGGGCACAGGGTACACGAGCAGTACTTC.

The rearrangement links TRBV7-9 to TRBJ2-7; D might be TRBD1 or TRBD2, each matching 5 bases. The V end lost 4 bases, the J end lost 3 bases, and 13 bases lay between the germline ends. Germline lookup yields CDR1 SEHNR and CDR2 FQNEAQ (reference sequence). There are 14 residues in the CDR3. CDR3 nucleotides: TGTGCCAGCAGCTCCGCCGGGACCAACTACGAGCAGTACTTC. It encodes CASSSAGTNYEQYF.

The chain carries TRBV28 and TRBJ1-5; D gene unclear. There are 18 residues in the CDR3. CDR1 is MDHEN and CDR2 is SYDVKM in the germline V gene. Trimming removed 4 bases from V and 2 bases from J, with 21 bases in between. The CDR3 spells CASSSHLPEPGGNQPQHF. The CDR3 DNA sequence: TGTGCCAGCAGTTCACATCTTCCCGAACCGGGCGGCAATCAGCCCCAGCATTTT.

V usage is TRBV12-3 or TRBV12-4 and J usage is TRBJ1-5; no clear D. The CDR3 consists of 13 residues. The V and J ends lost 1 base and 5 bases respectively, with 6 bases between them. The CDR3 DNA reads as TGTGCCAGCAGTTTAGGGATTTATCAGCCCCAGCATTTT. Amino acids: CASSLGIYQPQHF.

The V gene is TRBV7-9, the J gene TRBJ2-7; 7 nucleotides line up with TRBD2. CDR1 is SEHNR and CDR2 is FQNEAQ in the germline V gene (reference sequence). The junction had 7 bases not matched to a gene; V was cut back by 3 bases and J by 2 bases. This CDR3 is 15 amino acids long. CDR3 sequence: CASSLGSAGTYEQYF. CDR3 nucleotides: TGTGCCAGCAGCTTGGGGTCAGCGGGAACCTACGAGCAGTACTTC.